This TCR beta chain was sequenced in a study of T cells in Graves' hyperthyroidism and ophthalmopathy. Amplification of TCR beta CDR3 regions was performed using RNA transcripts as template. First-round RT-PCR targeting the TCR CDR3 was performed with the HTBI primer set. TCRdb ran MiXCR on the multiplex PCR reads and lists one entry per CDR3 protein. The sample lists approximately 600,000 distinct CDR3 sequences, under 25% occurring once. Germline V CDR1 and CDR2: MNHNS, SASEGT. The CDR3 spans 14 residues. This clonotype was seen many times. The source is a man aged 25-45 years with Graves' ophthalmopathy. The chain couples TRBV6-1 to TRBJ1-4; D is possibly TRBD1 (6 bases). The sequenced material came from blood. CDR3 in amino acids: CGVGARATNEKLFF. The DNA of the CDR3 is TGTGGAGTGGGGGCGCGGGCAACTAATGAAAAACTGTTTTTT.